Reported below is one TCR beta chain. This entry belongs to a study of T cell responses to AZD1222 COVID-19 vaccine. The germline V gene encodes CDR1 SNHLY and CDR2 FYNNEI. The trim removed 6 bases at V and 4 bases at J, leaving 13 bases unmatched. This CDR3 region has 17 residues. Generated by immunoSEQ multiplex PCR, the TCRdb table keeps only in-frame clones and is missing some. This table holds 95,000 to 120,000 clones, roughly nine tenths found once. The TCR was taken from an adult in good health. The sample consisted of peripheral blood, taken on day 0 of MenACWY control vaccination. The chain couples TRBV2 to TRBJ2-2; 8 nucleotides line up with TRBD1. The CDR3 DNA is TGTGCCAGCAGACCTAGCCCCTGGACAGGGCTCACCGGGGAGCTGTTTTTT. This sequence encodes CASRPSPWTGLTGELFF.